This T cell receptor beta chain was sequenced in a study of control samples from healthy donors and cancer patients. CDR3 length: 14 amino acids. Germline CDR1 SGHRS, CDR2 YFSETQ. The V gene lost 0 bases and the J gene lost 2 bases, with 7 bases spanning the gap. The data were produced by immunoSEQ multiplex PCR, yet TCRdb's version contains in-frame clones alone and is incomplete. The sample holds roughly 38,000 clones, 83% seen once. The sequenced sample was blood. The chain combines TRBV5-1 with TRBJ2-3; D unresolved. This TCR was recovered from a man in his fifties or sixties in good health. CDR3: CASSLGGSTDTQYF. The CDR3 nucleotides are TGCGCCAGCAGCTTGGGGGGTTCCACAGATACGCAGTATTTT.